This is a list of T cell receptor beta chains from one sample in a study of cytomegalovirus exposure and HLA in healthy donors. Libraries were prepared by immunoSEQ multiplex PCR; TCRdb keeps only in-frame clonotypes and omits some of them. In the table there are 110,000 or so clones, around 75% of which are singletons. Sequences were obtained from PBMCs. These receptors all come from a woman between 40 and 50 years old in good health and CMV-seropositive. Each CDR3 is given with its conserved first and last residue. The order of the fields is clone size, V gene, D gene, J gene, CDR3 DNA, CDR3 protein. D genes are given only for firm matches. Some rows have no size entry. The others give once, few or many, or a class for an expanded clone.

size: NA; V: TRBV7-7; D: TRBD2; J: TRBJ2-1; DNA: TGTGCTAGCAGCTCACACAGGGCTAGCGGGAGAAGTAGGTCCTACAATGAGCAGTTCTTC; CDR3: CASSSHRASGRSRSYNEQFF
size: NA; V: TRBV30; D: NA; J: TRBJ2-5; DNA: TGTGCCTGGAGTCACGCAGGCAAGTCCAAAGAGACCCAGTACTTC; CDR3: CAWSHAGKSKETQYF
size: NA; V: TRBV29-1; D: NA; J: TRBJ2-7; DNA: TGCAGCGTTGAAACAGTTGGCGAGCAGTACTTC; CDR3: CSVETVGEQYF
size: few; V: TRBV4-3; D: TRBD2; J: TRBJ2-5; DNA: TGCGCCAGCAGCCAAGTCCATCTTGAGCGGGGGGGTCAGGGGGGGACCCAGTACTTC; CDR3: CASSQVHLERGGQGGTQYF
size: NA; V: TRBV5-1; D: NA; J: TRBJ1-2; DNA: TGCGCCAGCAGCTTGAACCAGCATAGCTTCTATGGCTACACCTTC; CDR3: CASSLNQHSFYGYTF
size: few; V: TRBV4-3; D: TRBD1; J: TRBJ2-7; DNA: TGCGCCAGCAGCCCCCGGGACAGCCCCTACGAGCAGTACTTC; CDR3: CASSPRDSPYEQYF
size: NA; V: TRBV4-3; D: NA; J: TRBJ1-1; DNA: TGCGCCAGCAGCCAAGATAGGGGGTTCACTGAAGCTTTCTTT; CDR3: CASSQDRGFTEAFF
size: NA; V: TRBV29-1; D: NA; J: TRBJ1-2; DNA: TGCAGCGCTGAAGATTCAGGGTTTGGGGATGGCTACACCTTC; CDR3: CSAEDSGFGDGYTF
size: few; V: TRBV7-9; D: TRBD1; J: TRBJ1-2; DNA: TGTGCCAGCAGCTTAGGGTTCCGACAGGGGGGCTACACCTTC; CDR3: CASSLGFRQGGYTF
size: once; V: TRBV10-3; D: NA; J: TRBJ2-3; DNA: TGTGCCATCAGTGACTTTGCAATGGACGGGGAGCACACAGATACGCAGTATTTT; CDR3: CAISDFAMDGEHTDTQYF
size: NA; V: TRBV7-9; D: TRBD2; J: TRBJ2-1; DNA: TGTGGGGTACTAGCGGGAATCAATGAGCAGTTCTTC; CDR3: CGVLAGINEQFF
size: NA; V: TRBV4-2; D: NA; J: TRBJ1-3; DNA: TGTGCCAGCAGCCAAGCACAGGACAACGCATTTGGAAACACCATATATTTT; CDR3: CASSQAQDNAFGNTIYF
size: NA; V: TRBV11-3; D: TRBD1; J: TRBJ1-5; DNA: TGTGCCAGCAGCCCTACGACAGGGGGGGTTCAGCCCCAGCATTTT; CDR3: CASSPTTGGVQPQHF
size: NA; V: TRBV29-1; D: TRBD1; J: TRBJ2-1; DNA: TGCAGCGCGGCCGGGACAGGGGGTAATGAGCAGTTCTTC; CDR3: CSAAGTGGNEQFF
size: once; V: TRBV5-4; D: NA; J: TRBJ2-7; DNA: TGTGCCAGCAGCTTGGGGACAGCTTCCTACGAGCAGTACTTC; CDR3: CASSLGTASYEQYF
size: NA; V: TRBV6-1; D: TRBD1; J: TRBJ2-7; DNA: TGTGCCAGCAGTGAACTCGAGACAGGGTCCTACGAGCAGTACTTC; CDR3: CASSELETGSYEQYF
size: NA; V: TRBV28; D: TRBD2; J: TRBJ2-5; DNA: TGTGCCAGCAGTATTGGGCCTAGCGGGAGGGCCCAAGAGACCCAGTACTTC; CDR3: CASSIGPSGRAQETQYF
size: once; V: TRBV6-1; D: TRBD1; J: TRBJ1-2; DNA: TGTGCCAAGAGGACAGGGGCGTATGGCTACACCTTC; CDR3: CAKRTGAYGYTF
size: few; V: TRBV4-3; D: NA; J: TRBJ1-1; DNA: TGCGCCAGCAGTAAGAACACTGAAGCTTTCTTT; CDR3: CASSKNTEAFF
size: NA; V: TRBV11-2; D: TRBD1; J: TRBJ2-7; DNA: TGTGCCAGCAGCTTAGATAGGACAGGGTCCTACGAGCAGTACTTC; CDR3: CASSLDRTGSYEQYF
size: NA; V: TRBV6-5; D: TRBD2; J: TRBJ2-1; DNA: TGTGCCAGCAGTTACTGGCGGGAGGGGGGGAATGAGCAGTTCTTC; CDR3: CASSYWREGGNEQFF
size: few; V: TRBV5-4; D: NA; J: TRBJ1-1; DNA: TGTGCCAGCAGCTTGACCGCACAGGAAGCTTTCTTT; CDR3: CASSLTAQEAFF
size: NA; V: TRBV5-1; D: NA; J: TRBJ1-2; DNA: TGCGCCAGCAGCTTGGAAACAGTCCTCTATGGCTACACCTTC; CDR3: CASSLETVLYGYTF
size: NA; V: TRBV4-2; D: NA; J: TRBJ1-2; DNA: TGTGCCAGCAGCCAAGAGAATGCAGGGCCCGATGGCTACACCTTC; CDR3: CASSQENAGPDGYTF
size: NA; V: TRBV10-3; D: NA; J: TRBJ2-5; DNA: TGTGCCATCAGTGAGGTAGCCCAAGAGACCCAGTACTTC; CDR3: CAISEVAQETQYF
size: NA; V: TRBV18; D: TRBD1; J: TRBJ1-2; DNA: TGTGCCAGCTCACAGGGACAGGGATACCGCCTTAACTATGGCTACACCTTC; CDR3: CASSQGQGYRLNYGYTF
size: NA; V: TRBV18; D: NA; J: TRBJ2-1; DNA: TGTGCCAGCTCACCACTCTTGAGTTCCAATGAGCAGTTCTTC; CDR3: CASSPLLSSNEQFF
size: few; V: TRBV27; D: TRBD2; J: TRBJ2-1; DNA: TGTGCCAGCAGGGAGGGTAGCGGGAGGACCTACAATGAGCAGTTCTTC; CDR3: CASREGSGRTYNEQFF
size: NA; V: TRBV11-1; D: NA; J: TRBJ1-6; DNA: TGTGCCAGCAGCTTATCGGACACCTATAATTCACCCCTCCACTTT; CDR3: CASSLSDTYNSPLHF
size: once; V: TRBV6-5; D: NA; J: TRBJ1-1; DNA: TGTGCCAGCAGTTACTCGATCCACATGAACACTGAAGCTTTCTTT; CDR3: CASSYSIHMNTEAFF
size: few; V: TRBV5-1; D: NA; J: TRBJ1-1; DNA: TGCGCCAGCAGCTTAGGGTCCCTCGGGGTCCCTGAAGCTTTCTTT; CDR3: CASSLGSLGVPEAFF
size: NA; V: TRBV4-1; D: NA; J: TRBJ2-1; DNA: TGCGCCAGCAGCCAAGTCAATCTACTAGCCTACAATGAGCAGTTCTTC; CDR3: CASSQVNLLAYNEQFF
size: NA; V: TRBV7-8; D: TRBD1; J: TRBJ1-2; DNA: TGTGCCAGCAGCTTAGCGAGCCTACAGGGGGCGGGGGGCTACACCTTC; CDR3: CASSLASLQGAGGYTF
size: NA; V: TRBV10-3; D: TRBD1; J: TRBJ2-7; DNA: TGTGCCATCAGTGGGGCAGGGGGCTACGAGCAGTACTTC; CDR3: CAISGAGGYEQYF
size: NA; V: TRBV7-9; D: TRBD1; J: TRBJ1-2; DNA: TGTGCCAGCAGCTTAGGGACAGGGATATATGGCTACACCTTC; CDR3: CASSLGTGIYGYTF
size: NA; V: TRBV19; D: NA; J: TRBJ1-5; DNA: TGTGCCAGTAGTATACCCGGACTTAATAGCAATCAGCCCCAGCATTTT; CDR3: CASSIPGLNSNQPQHF
size: NA; V: TRBV7-5; D: NA; J: TRBJ1-1; DNA: TGTGCCAGAAGCTTTGAGAGGAGAATGGCTTTCTTT; CDR3: CARSFERRMAFF
size: NA; V: TRBV18; D: TRBD1; J: TRBJ2-1; DNA: TGTGCCAGCTCACCAAAGACAGGGGAAAATGAGCAGTTCTTC; CDR3: CASSPKTGENEQFF
size: NA; V: TRBV9; D: TRBD2; J: TRBJ2-7; DNA: TGTGCCAGCAGCGTAGCCCCTGGAGTAGCGGGAGGTATTTACGAGCAGTACTTC; CDR3: CASSVAPGVAGGIYEQYF
size: few; V: TRBV7-9; D: TRBD1; J: TRBJ1-1; DNA: TGTGCCAGCAGACCTCGGACAGGCAGAACTGAAGCTTTCTTT; CDR3: CASRPRTGRTEAFF
size: NA; V: TRBV11-2; D: TRBD1; J: TRBJ2-7; DNA: TGTGCCAGCAGAAATAACAGGGGAATGGATGCCGGCTACGAGCAGTACTTC; CDR3: CASRNNRGMDAGYEQYF
size: NA; V: TRBV4-2; D: TRBD2; J: TRBJ2-7; DNA: TGTGCCAGCAGCCAAGATCCGCGGGGGACCTACGAGCAGTACTTC; CDR3: CASSQDPRGTYEQYF
size: NA; V: TRBV6-1; D: TRBD1; J: TRBJ1-2; DNA: TGTGCCAGCAGTGAAGGGGACAGGGACTATGGCTACACCTTC; CDR3: CASSEGDRDYGYTF
size: NA; V: TRBV5-6; D: TRBD1; J: TRBJ1-1; DNA: TGTGCCAGCAGTCGGGGACAGGGCGACACTGAAGCTTTCTTT; CDR3: CASSRGQGDTEAFF
size: NA; V: TRBV6-6; D: NA; J: TRBJ2-7; DNA: TGTGCCAGCAGTCCCGGCCCTCGGGACTTCTCCTACGAGCAGTACTTC; CDR3: CASSPGPRDFSYEQYF